The 9 T cell receptor beta chains below come from one sample, sequenced in a study of blood T cell repertoires in COVID-19. This table comes from immunoSEQ multiplex PCR, and its TCRdb copy is limited to in-frame clones, with some not included. Of approximately 230,000 clones listed, 70% to 85% are singletons. The sequenced sample was peripheral blood. The receptor set was obtained from a man aged 80 or over with acute or convalescent COVID-19.

The chain is built from TRBV5-1 and TRBJ2-7; the D gene is possibly TRBD2 (7 bases). The CDR3 spans 14 residues. In germline, CDR1 is SGHRS, CDR2 YFSETQ. Trimming left V 2 bases short and J 3 bases short, with 12 bases between. CDR3 protein: CASSFGGRNYEQYF. In DNA form, the CDR3 reads TGCGCCAGCAGCTTCGGGGGGCGCAACTACGAGCAGTACTTC.

The chain links TRBV6-2 or TRBV6-3 to TRBJ2-7; TRBD2 matches 7 bases. V lost 3 bases, J lost 5 bases, and 10 bases stayed unmatched. The CDR3 length is 15 residues. Germline values: CDR1 MNHEY, CDR2 SVGEGT. The CDR3 region has the DNA TGTGCCAGCAGTTATTTCCCCCCGGCGGGAGACGAGCAGTACTTC. This gives the protein CASSYFPPAGDEQYF.

About this clone: This CDR3 is also generated by other DNA sequences in the sample. The chain is built from TRBV5-1 and TRBJ1-2, with D perhaps matching TRBD1 (6 bases). CDR3 length equals 13 residues. The V gene's germline CDR1 is SGHRS and CDR2 YFSETQ. V was trimmed by 3 bases and J by 3 bases, leaving 9 bases between them. CDR3 sequence (DNA): TGCGCCAGCAGCTCGTCAGGGGACTATGGCTACACCTTC. Protein: CASSSSGDYGYTF. The variable domain in full, with the rest retrieved from reference TRBV5-1 and TRBJ1-2, is KAGVTQTPRYLIKTRGQQVTLSCSPISGHRSVSWYQQTPGQGLQFLFEYFSETQRNKGNFPGRFSGRQFSNSRSEMNVSTLELGDSALYLCASSSSGDYGYTFGSGTRLTVV.

The V call is TRBV27, the J call TRBJ1-4; 7 bases line up with TRBD1. V lost 6 bases, J lost 6 bases, and 13 bases stayed unmatched. CDR3 length: 16 residues. Germline V CDR1 and CDR2: MNHEY, SMNVEV (reference sequence). CDR3 region: CASSPDRVGGHEKLFF. The DNA for the CDR3 is TGTGCCAGCAGCCCAGACAGGGTCGGGGGCCATGAAAAACTGTTTTTT.

The genes are TRBV5-4 and TRBJ2-2; perhaps TRBD1 as D (6 bases). Germline CDR1 reads SGHNT; CDR2 reads YYREEE (reference sequence). This CDR3 is 14 amino acids long. CDR3: CLCSRDTHTGELFF. CDR3 nucleotides: TGTTTATGTAGCCGGGACACACACACCGGGGAGCTGTTTTTT.

This chain links TRBV3-1 (or the pseudogene TRBV3-2) with TRBJ2-7; 13 nucleotides agree with TRBD2. The V gene's germline CDR1 is LGHDT and CDR2 YNNKEL (reference sequence). The ends lost 5 bases at V and 7 bases at J; junction bases unmatched: 8. The CDR3 consists of 15 residues. This CDR3 is CASSRTSGGPPEQYF. The CDR3 coding sequence is TGTGCCAGCAGCAGGACTAGCGGGGGACCCCCTGAGCAGTACTTC.

The V gene is TRBV28, the J gene TRBJ1-1; a weak D match, TRBD1 (5 bases). Trimming removed 7 bases at V and 5 bases at J, with 11 bases between. Germline assignment: CDR1 MDHEN and CDR2 SYDVKM. The CDR3 runs 12 residues. The CDR3, as DNA: TGTGCCAGCACCCTGGGGGGGACTGAAGCTTTCTTT. Residues: CASTLGGTEAFF.

The rearrangement uses TRBV2 and TRBJ2-2; 8 nucleotides line up with TRBD1. V lost 6 bases, J lost 3 bases, and 3 bases stayed unmatched. CDR1 and CDR2 (germline): SNHLY, FYNNEI. This CDR3 has 14 amino acids. CDR3 amino acids: CASRVTGDTGELFF. The CDR3, as DNA: TGTGCCAGCAGAGTGACAGGGGACACCGGGGAGCTGTTTTTT. Variable domain in full (rest from reference TRBV2 and TRBJ2-2): EPEVTQTPSHQVTQMGQEVILRCVPISNHLYFYWYRQILGQKVEFLVSFYNNEISEKSEIFDDQFSVERPDGSNFTLKIRSTKLEDSAMYFCASRVTGDTGELFFGEGSRLTVL.

The gene calls are TRBV7-9 and TRBJ1-4, with D perhaps matching TRBD1 (5 bases). Trimming took off 1 base at V and 7 bases at J, with 13 bases between the two ends. Germline V gene sequence: CDR1 SEHNR, CDR2 FQNEAQ (reference sequence). This CDR3 has 15 amino acids. The CDR3 spells CASSLDQGEGEKLFF. DNA for the CDR3: TGTGCCAGCAGCTTAGATCAAGGGGAGGGTGAAAAACTGTTTTTT.